These 13 T cell receptor beta chains were all obtained from the same sample, sequenced in a study of early T cells in non-severe SARS-CoV-2 infection. One entry per CDR3 protein results from TCRdb running MiXCR on the 5' RACE reads. The sample contains around 31,000 distinct CDR3 sequences, less than 10% of which appear only once. Sequencing used whole blood. The receptors were sampled from an adult who was a healthcare worker with PCR-confirmed SARS-CoV-2 infection or an uninfected control (not recorded which).

This clonotype was counted a few times. The rearrangement joins TRBV28 to TRBJ2-5, with 10 bases identical to TRBD2. V lost 8 bases and J lost 10; bases outside the gene matches: 13. CDR1 and CDR2 (germline): MDHEN, SYDVKM. This CDR3 has 14 amino acids. CDR3 DNA sequence: TGTGCCAGCCTGGCCCTAGCGGGGGCAAAGGACCAGTACTTC. Residues: CASLALAGAKDQYF. The full variable domain, completed using reference TRBV28 and TRBJ2-5, is DVKVTQSSRYLVKRTGEKVFLECVQDMDHENMFWYRQDPGLGLRLIYFSYDVKMKEKGDIPEGYSVSREKKERFSLILESASTNQTSMYLCASLALAGAKDQYFGPGTRLLVL.

This clonotype appeared a single time. A much larger clone differs by one base, so this may be a read error. V and J are TRBV7-7 and TRBJ1-1; D is ambiguous. The CDR3 spans 13 residues. Germline V gene lookup returns CDR1 SSHAT and CDR2 FNYEAQ (reference sequence). The chain's CDR3 is CASSLSKNTVAFF. The CDR3 DNA sequence: TGTGCTAGCAGCCTGTCCAAGAACACTGTAGCTTTCTTT.

The chain is built from TRBV20-1 and TRBJ1-2; D is unclear. The CDR3 is made up of 11 amino acids. Germline CDR1 is DFQATT and CDR2 is SNEGSKA (reference sequence). Trimming removed 5 bases at V and 5 bases at J, with 9 bases between. CDR3 loop: CSAGEAYGYTF. For the CDR3, the DNA is TGCAGTGCTGGGGAAGCTTATGGCTACACCTTC.

This clonotype was observed at least ten times. The chain joins TRBV7-9 to TRBJ2-5; D ambiguous. V was pared by 2 bases and J by 0 bases, with 10 bases between. Germline-derived CDR1 and CDR2 are SEHNR and FQNEAQ (reference sequence). The CDR3 consists of 15 residues. The CDR3 spells CASSLRQLYQETQYF. The CDR3 region has the DNA TGTGCCAGCAGCTTACGCCAGTTATACCAAGAGACCCAGTACTTC.

The rearrangement joins TRBV10-3 to TRBJ1-2; D is unclear. The CDR3 is 13 residues long. Trimming removed 6 bases from V and 8 bases from J, with 16 bases in between. Germline-derived CDR1 and CDR2 are ENHRY and SYGVKD. This chain's CDR3 is CAISSVPEGGYTF. As DNA, the CDR3 is TGTGCCATCAGCAGTGTCCCTGAGGGCGGCTACACCTTC.

This clonotype was recorded many times. The gene calls are TRBV12-3 or TRBV12-4 and TRBJ2-5, with 7 bases identical to TRBD1. The J segment lost 2 bases and the V segment lost 6 bases, leaving 3 bases of the junction unmatched. The CDR3 runs to 13 residues. CDR3 coding DNA: TGTGCCAGCAGGGTGGGACAGCAAGAGACCCAGTACTTC. Translated: CASRVGQQETQYF.

This clonotype was observed many times. The chain combines TRBV12-3 or TRBV12-4 with TRBJ2-2; 7 bases align to TRBD1. V lost 1 base and J lost 4; bases outside the gene matches: 3. This CDR3 has 15 amino acids. The CDR3 loop reads CASSLGTGPTGELFF. The CDR3 bases are TGTGCCAGCAGTTTAGGGACAGGTCCCACCGGGGAGCTGTTTTTT.

The sample holds many counts of this clonotype. The J gene is TRBJ1-2, the V gene TRBV15, with no clear D. Germline CDR1 and CDR2: LNHNV and YYDKDF (reference sequence). The V end was cut by 3 bases, the J end by 2 bases, with 10 bases between. This CDR3 is 14 amino acids long. The chain's CDR3 is CATSREDGNYGYTF. CDR3 nucleotide sequence: TGTGCCACCAGCAGGGAGGACGGAAACTATGGCTACACCTTC.

This clonotype was seen many times. The chain joins TRBV6-5 to TRBJ1-1; D is unresolved. This CDR3 spans 12 amino acids. Germline V gene lookup returns CDR1 MNHEY and CDR2 SVGAGI. Trimming removed 10 bases from V and 5 bases from J, with 14 bases in between. The CDR3 reads CATGGLGTEAFF. In DNA form, the CDR3 reads TGTGCCACCGGTGGACTGGGGACTGAAGCTTTCTTT.

This clonotype showed up many times. The chain combines TRBV6-2 or TRBV6-3 with TRBJ1-1; D uncertain. There are 11 residues in the CDR3. Germline loops: CDR1 MNHEY, CDR2 SVGEGT. V was clipped by 5 bases and J by 4 bases, with 5 bases between them. The CDR3 sequence: CASSMGTEAFF. The DNA for the CDR3 is TGTGCCAGCAGTATGGGCACTGAAGCTTTCTTT.

This clonotype has more than one count but fewer than ten. The chain joins TRBV7-9 to TRBJ1-3; no definite D call. The V end was cut by 5 bases, the J end by 0 bases, with 17 bases between. This CDR3 is 17 amino acids long. Germline CDR1 and CDR2: SEHNR and FQNEAQ (reference sequence). For the CDR3, the DNA is TGTGCCAGCAGCCCCCTAGGGTTTTCATTCTCTGGAAACACCATATATTTT. Amino acids: CASSPLGFSFSGNTIYF.

At least ten counts were recorded for this clonotype. The gene calls are TRBV9 and TRBJ2-3; D remains unclear. Germline CDR1 and CDR2: SGDLS and YYNGEE. The CDR3 is made up of 12 amino acids. V lost 2 bases to trimming and J lost 4 bases, with 5 bases between them. The CDR3 protein is CASSVLADTQYF. In DNA form, the CDR3 reads TGTGCCAGCAGCGTCCTAGCAGATACGCAGTATTTT.

In its sample, this clonotype was seen a few times. CDR3 protein: CATSRPGGQETQYF. The CDR3 coding sequence is TGTGCCACCAGCAGACCCGGGGGCCAAGAGACCCAGTACTTC. The rearrangement uses TRBV15 and TRBJ2-5; D may be TRBD2 (6 bases). Germline V gives CDR1 LNHNV, CDR2 YYDKDF (reference sequence). This CDR3 is 14 amino acids long. V lost 2 bases and J 1 base, leaving 8 bases between the germline ends.